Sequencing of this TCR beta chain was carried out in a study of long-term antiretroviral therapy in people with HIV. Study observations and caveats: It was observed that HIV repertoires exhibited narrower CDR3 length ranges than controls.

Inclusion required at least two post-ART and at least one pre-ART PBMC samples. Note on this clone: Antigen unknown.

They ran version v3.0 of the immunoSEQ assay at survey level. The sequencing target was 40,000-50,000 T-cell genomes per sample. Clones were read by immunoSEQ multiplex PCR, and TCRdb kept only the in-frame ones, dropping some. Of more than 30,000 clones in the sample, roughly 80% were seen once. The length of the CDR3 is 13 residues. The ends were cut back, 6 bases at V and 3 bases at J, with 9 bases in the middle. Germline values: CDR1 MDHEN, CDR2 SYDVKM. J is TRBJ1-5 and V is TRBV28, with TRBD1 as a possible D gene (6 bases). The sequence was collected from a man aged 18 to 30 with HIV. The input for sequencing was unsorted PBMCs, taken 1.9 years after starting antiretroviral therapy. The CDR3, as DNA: TGTGCCAGCAGCTGGGACATCAATCAGCCCCAGCATTTT. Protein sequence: CASSWDINQPQHF.